Sequencing of this T cell receptor beta chain was carried out in a study of cytomegalovirus exposure and HLA in healthy donors (dated by TCRdb to about 2017). Regarding the study in general: The 550 to 750 repertoires of the first cohort and the approximately 110 validation repertoires were produced on the same platform, according to a later analysis. The study aimed to test whether signatures of past pathogen exposure could be identified by cataloging public T cell receptors. To predict cytomegalovirus infection status, the study combined high-throughput TCR immunosequencing, statistical association of individual TCRs with disease status, and machine learning. In addition to the first cohort of roughly 700 subjects, a separate validation cohort of 130 or so different subjects was used.

Remarks on this clone: Its binding antigen is unknown. The sample holds no much larger clone one base away, and base qualities are not on file.

The full study reports these points: A total of around 150 TCR beta chains were listed by the study as associated with cytomegalovirus. In both the original and validation cohorts, the classifier was reported to diagnose cytomegalovirus status with high specificity and sensitivity. Three of the identified cytomegalovirus-associated TCR beta chains were confirmed in vitro to be specific for cytomegalovirus antigens. Most TCR sequences were observed very rarely across donors, whereas some public TCRs were present in many individuals. It was suggested by the authors that the approach could potentially be generalized to other disease states and immunological phenotypes. A later analysis found that TCRs clustered in the first cohort also tended to co-occur in the roughly 120 validation repertoires, with 94% of cluster scores above 0. A later analysis had no HLA typing for the validation cohort, so co-occurrence there was scored across all 130 or so repertoires.

Library preparation employed the immunoSEQ multiplex PCR assay. On the study's bioinformatics: To diagnose cytomegalovirus status from the catalog of TCR beta chain sequences, a statistical classification framework was built. As stored in TCRdb, this immuneACCESS dataset retains in-frame rearrangements with V and J assigned. A fraction of the clones does not appear; measured against another copy, unresolved V genes explain less than half of the discrepancy, and the remainder lacks a known reason. That table gives V, J and clone size, and the DNA gave D and trimming. The sample records roughly 150,000 clones, roughly nine tenths of which are singletons. The ten top clones hold roughly 6% of the sample. CDR1 and CDR2, per the germline V gene (reference sequence), are MNHEY and SMNVEV. Including the terminal cysteine and phenylalanine, the CDR3 comprises 11 residues. Left in the record is the CDR3 DNA by itself, 33 bases read in frame from the first base.

The donors belonged to the validation cohort of over a hundred subjects, which was separate from the roughly 670-subject first cohort. The source is a woman in her twenties or thirties in good health and CMV-seronegative. Specimen: PBMCs. The chain is made from TRBV27 and TRBJ2-5; a weak D assignment points to TRBD2 (6 bases agree). TRBJ2-7 explains the end of the DNA better; the J call may be wrong. The CDR3 sequence is CASGGFGEQYF. The nucleotide sequence is given as TGTGCCAGCGGAGGGTTTGGCGAGCAGTACTTC.